This T cell receptor (beta chain) is from a study of CD8 T cells in Susac syndrome. Random hexamers were used to reverse transcribe roughly 0.45 to 1 ug of RNA. Amplification of the TCR beta CDR3 was carried out by immunoSEQ multiplex PCR, which spanned a total of 54 Vbeta and 13 Jbeta segments. TCRdb re-derived calls from the immunoSEQ multiplex PCR reads in MiXCR, one entry per CDR3 protein. Among more than 150,000 distinct CDR3 sequences listed, 90% to 97% were seen once. Sequencing targeted TCR beta in T cells from blood (CD8+ and CD4+). The germline V gene has CDR1 DFQATT and CDR2 SNEGSKA (reference sequence). The J segment lost 8 bases and the V segment lost 5 bases, leaving 10 bases of the junction unmatched. The CDR3 covers 15 residues.

The source material was CD4+ T cells from PBMCs. The receptor comes from a human donor with Susac syndrome. The rearrangement uses TRBV20-1 and TRBJ2-1; 12 nucleotides align to TRBD2. The CDR3 spells CSAWTSGTPIDEQFF. The CDR3 coding sequence is TGCAGTGCTTGGACTAGCGGGACCCCAATTGATGAGCAGTTCTTC.